A single T cell receptor beta chain is shown here with its context. This CDR3 is built from 15 residues. Trimming took 4 bases from V and 4 from J; bases not matched to a gene: 4. Germline CDR1 and CDR2: SGHTA and FQGTGA. Authors' methods: Using reference gene primer amplification, nucleated cell counts were estimated. TCRdb's copy holds only in-frame clones and misses some; the assay was immunoSEQ multiplex PCR. V and J calls and clone size come straight from that table; D and trimming were deduced from the DNA. This table holds about 68,000 clones, 80% to 90% found once. The sample originates from a study of blood T cell repertoires in COVID-19. Study-level information: The United States, Italy and Spain provided the acute and convalescent COVID-19 samples. The analysed material was cDNA or gDNA that came from T cells, B-cell-depleted T cells, or PBMCs.

The chain carries TRBV7-3 and TRBJ2-1; TRBD2 matches at 10 bases. The source is a man aged 50 or older with acute or convalescent COVID-19. What was sequenced was peripheral blood. DNA for the CDR3: TGTGCCAGCAGCTCCCTAGCGGGGGTATACAATGAGCAGTTCTTC. Translation: CASSSLAGVYNEQFF.